This TCR beta chain was profiled in a study of a mutant IDH1 vaccine in newly diagnosed glioma. Study-wide points: Detectable vaccine-induced immune responses arose in around 93% of patients.

The table lists this clone with a count of one. What it binds is not known. V dropped 3 bases and J dropped 4 bases, with 16 bases sitting between them. This CDR3 contains 15 residues. Per the germline V gene, CDR1 is SEHNR and CDR2 is FQNEAQ (reference sequence). Time point here: baseline, week 1 (first vaccination visit). Treatment specified: pre-vaccination baseline after standard-of-care therapy. Method: immunoSEQ multiplex PCR; TCRdb's copy keeps in-frame clones and lacks some. The sample comprises tens of thousands of clones, more than 85% of which are singletons, and over 9% rests with the top ten.

This TCR was sampled from a man between 25 and 39 years old with glioma. The rearrangement links TRBV7-9 to TRBJ2-7; D assignment may be TRBD1 or TRBD2 (6 bases each). The sample here was PBMCs, taken from a glioma patient treated with radiotherapy, temozolomide or both. The CDR3 loop reads CASSFVGGTGYEQYF. The CDR3 DNA reads TGTGCCAGCAGCTTCGTGGGGGGCACGGGGTACGAGCAGTACTTC.